These T cell receptor beta chains were read from a single sample in a study of CD8+CD57+ T cells in acquired aplastic anemia. MiXCR was run by TCRdb on the reads, yielding one entry per CDR3 protein. There are 80,000 or so distinct CDR3 sequences in the sample; approximately 70% occur only once, and 65% to 85% lies in the top ten. The specimen was sorted CD4+, CD8+, or CD8+CD57+ T cells (not recorded which) from PBMCs. The source is a human donor with aplastic anemia. Both conserved end residues are part of each CDR3. The order of the fields is V gene, clone size, D gene, J gene, CDR3 DNA, CDR3 protein. The D gene is left open where the match is weak. A clone size is listed for some rows: how often the clone was seen (once, few, many), or a class if it is expanded.

TRBV5-4	many	TRBD2	TRBJ2-3	TGTGCCAGCAGCTTGGGAGCGGGAGATGCAGATACGCAGTATTTT	CASSLGAGDADTQYF
TRBV2	.	.	TRBJ2-7	TGTGCCAGCAGTGAAGCGCGCCAGCAGTACTTC	CASSEARQQYF
TRBV10-3	few	.	TRBJ1-5	TGTGCCATCAGTGAGATCTATAGCAATCAGCCCCAGCATTTT	CAISEIYSNQPQHF
TRBV24-1	.	TRBD2	TRBJ2-1	TGTGCCACCGTAGCGGGAGGGCCCTACAATGAGCAGTTCTTC	CATVAGGPYNEQFF
TRBV20-1	once	.	TRBJ2-2	TGCAGTGCCGTCAGGGTCACCGGGGAGCTGTTTTTT	CSAVRVTGELFF
TRBV24-1	.	TRBD2	TRBJ2-3	TGTGCCACCAGTGATTGGAGCGGGAGCTCGACAGATACGCAGTATTTT	CATSDWSGSSTDTQYF
TRBV20-1	few	.	TRBJ1-5	TGCAGTGTCCCCGACCTGACGGTCCCCAATCAGCCCCAGCATTTT	CSVPDLTVPNQPQHF
TRBV2	.	TRBD1	TRBJ1-2	TGTGCCAGCAGGGAACCGTTGGGACAGGGGAAAGGGCGTGGCTACACCTTC	CASREPLGQGKGRGYTF
TRBV20-1	.	TRBD1	TRBJ2-7	TGCAGTGCTAGCCTAACCGGGACAGGGGGCACATCCGAGCAGTACTTC	CSASLTGTGGTSEQYF
TRBV20-1	.	TRBD1	TRBJ2-5	TGCAGTGCCCTGGGACAGGGGGAGGAGACCCAGTACTTC	CSALGQGEETQYF
TRBV2	.	.	TRBJ2-2	TGTGCCAGCAGCGTAGCCAGGGCGAGCACCGGGGAGCTGTTTTTT	CASSVARASTGELFF
TRBV7-2	.	.	TRBJ2-7	TGTGCCAGCAGCCCTCAGACAGGCGACGAGAAGTACTTC	CASSPQTGDEKYF
TRBV2	.	TRBD1	TRBJ1-5	TGTGCCAGCAGCTTGCCCCTGACAGGGCAACCCCAGCATTTT	CASSLPLTGQPQHF
TRBV2	.	.	TRBJ2-3	TGTGCCAGCAGCCCCGGACGGACAGATACGCAGTATTTT	CASSPGRTDTQYF
TRBV10-3	.	TRBD1	TRBJ2-7	TGTGCCATCAGTGATGAGGGACAGGGGCGACCAACCTACGAGCAGTACTTC	CAISDEGQGRPTYEQYF
TRBV7-9	.	.	TRBJ1-1	TGTGCCAGCACCGGACAGTTGAACACTGAAGCTTTCTTT	CASTGQLNTEAFF
TRBV10-3	.	.	TRBJ2-3	TGTGCCATCAGCCCCCTGGGTATACAAAGCACAGATACGCAGTATTTT	CAISPLGIQSTDTQYF
TRBV10-3	once	TRBD2	TRBJ2-3	TGTGCCATCAGCGAGACTAGCGGGGACACAGATACGCAGTATTTT	CAISETSGDTDTQYF
TRBV25-1	.	.	TRBJ2-1	TGTGCCAGAACTAAGGAGTTCTTC	CARTKEFF
TRBV25-1	.	.	TRBJ2-7	TGTGCCAGCAGTTCATATGGGACGGAGGGCTACGAGCAGTACTTC	CASSSYGTEGYEQYF
TRBV19	.	.	TRBJ2-5	TGTGCCAGTAGTATTGGGGCTTTAAGAGAGACCCAGTACTTC	CASSIGALRETQYF
TRBV4-1	.	TRBD2	TRBJ2-2	TGCGCCAGCAGCCTCCCGGGAGGCCACACCGGGGAGCTGTTTTTT	CASSLPGGHTGELFF
TRBV7-2	.	TRBD1	TRBJ2-7	TGTGCCAGCAGCTTACGACAGGGAAGGAACGAGCAGTACTTC	CASSLRQGRNEQYF
TRBV20-1	many	.	TRBJ2-7	TGCAGTGCTAGAGATCTCGACTACGGTTCCTACGAGCAGTACTTC	CSARDLDYGSYEQYF
TRBV19	.	.	TRBJ1-5	TGTGCCAGTAGTCCAGGTCCGGACAGATATCAGCCCCAGCATTTT	CASSPGPDRYQPQHF
TRBV19	once	.	TRBJ2-5	TGTGCCAGTAGTATGACAGCGCAACTGGAGACCCAGTACTTC	CASSMTAQLETQYF
TRBV7-9	few	.	TRBJ2-5	TGTGCCATTCCGGGTCTAGAGACCCAGTACTTC	CAIPGLETQYF
TRBV25-1	.	.	TRBJ2-5	TGTGCCAGCAGTGAATATAGGGGGGCACAAGAGACCCAGTACTTC	CASSEYRGAQETQYF
TRBV25-1	.	.	TRBJ1-6	TGTGCCAGCAGTGAATCCCCACTCGGGATTGATAATTCACCCCTCCACTTT	CASSESPLGIDNSPLHF
TRBV11-2	.	.	TRBJ2-6	TGTGCCAGCAGCCCCCAGGGACATAACTCTGGGGCCAACGTCCTGACTTTC	CASSPQGHNSGANVLTF
TRBV20-1	.	TRBD1	TRBJ1-6	TGCAGTGCTAGAAGGGGGCTGGACACTTATAATTCACCCCTCCACTTT	CSARRGLDTYNSPLHF
TRBV2	.	TRBD1	TRBJ1-6	TGTGCCAGCAGTGATGGGTCAGGGGGCTCTTCACCCCTCCACTTT	CASSDGSGGSSPLHF
TRBV29-1	.	TRBD1	TRBJ2-3	TGCAGCGTGGGACAGCACACAGATACGCAGTATTTT	CSVGQHTDTQYF
TRBV9	.	TRBD1	TRBJ1-6	TGTGCCAGCAGCGTGACAGGGGAGGTTAGTTCACCCCTCCACTTT	CASSVTGEVSSPLHF
TRBV24-1	few	.	TRBJ2-1	TGTGCCACCAGTAACAACACGGGCAATGAGCAGTTCTTC	CATSNNTGNEQFF
TRBV25-1	.	TRBD2	TRBJ2-1	TGTGCCAGCAGTGCTATTTTAGCGGGGGAGCAGTTCTTC	CASSAILAGEQFF
TRBV7-3	.	.	TRBJ2-1	TGTGCCAACAGCCCGCAGGGTTCGAACAATGAGCAGTTCTTC	CANSPQGSNNEQFF
TRBV15	.	.	TRBJ2-5	TGTGCCACCAGCACCCATTCCGGGGCTAGGATCGGCGAGACCCAGTACTTC	CATSTHSGARIGETQYF
TRBV11-3	.	.	TRBJ2-3	TGTGCCAGCAGTTTCTCCATTTCCACAGATACGCAGTATTTT	CASSFSISTDTQYF
TRBV19	.	.	TRBJ2-7	TGTGCCAGTAATTGGGGGCAGGGAGGCGAGCAGTACTTC	CASNWGQGGEQYF